Described below is a single T cell receptor beta chain sequence and its context. Its target antigen remains unknown. No much larger clone exists at a distance of one base, and base qualities are not known. The method behind the library was the immunoSEQ multiplex PCR assay. For the multiplex PCR, a mixture combining 60 forward primers for TCR Vbeta segments and 13 reverse primers for TCR Jbeta segments was used. Amplification of the CDR3 region of rearranged TCR beta genes was performed with a multiplex PCR assay on genomic DNA. Amplified TCR beta libraries were sequenced as 87-base-pair reads on the Illumina HiSeq System. The paper's data handling went like this. Across the 666 repertoires, a later analysis counted 80 million or so unique TCR beta chains, some 11 million of which were shared by at least two donors. To remove PCR and sequencing errors, raw reads were error-corrected and collapsed into unique sequences using a nearest-neighbor algorithm that merged closely related sequences. V, D and J gene segments were assigned by aligning CDR3 sequences to IMGT reference sequences. For a sequence to be retained, at least a six-nucleotide match to both a V gene segment and a J gene segment was required. A rearrangement was called productive if the CDR3 had no stop codons and remained in frame with V and J, and every other rearrangement was called non-productive. CDR3 was defined according to IMGT convention as the region running from the second conserved V-encoded cysteine to the conserved J-encoded phenylalanine. In an earlier analysis of around 600 of the donors, sequences lacking an unambiguous match to a single V gene segment were excluded. In an earlier analysis of 450 to 750 of the donors, a V segment was called functional when productive rearrangements were above 56.7%, and segregating when the standard deviation between donors exceeded 5%. A statistical classification framework was built to diagnose cytomegalovirus status from the catalog of TCR beta chain sequences. A later analysis assigned V and J genes by comparing TCR nucleotide sequences with IMGT/GENE-DB human TR gene sequences. A later analysis assigned CDR3 sequences and most-parsimonious VDJ recombination scenarios with the TCRdist pipeline. In a later analysis, every TCR beta chain was defined by the combination of its CDR3 amino acid sequence and its V-gene family, and reads without a unique V-gene family were dropped. In a later analysis, 500 to 700 highly shared, low-generation-probability nucleotide sequences were removed to address suspected cross-contamination and a sequencing artifact. In a later analysis, a clonal expansion index was calculated for each public chain from normalized within-repertoire ranks of inferred template counts. A later analysis computed generation probabilities with a VDJ recombination model fitted to out-of-frame rearrangements, and checked the results against IGoR. In a later analysis, hypergeometric tests were used to score TCR-TCR, TCR-HLA and TCR-CMV co-occurrence, with a repertoire-size bias correction applied to TCR pairs. To estimate false discovery rates, a later analysis permuted the HLA or CMV assignments 20 times. In a later analysis, co-occurring TCRs were grouped using DBSCAN, with TCRdist sequence similarity added in when clustering inside HLA-allele-positive subsets. Repertoires with fewer than 30,000 or more than 120,000 public chains, plus five repertoires with anomalous nucleotide sharing, were excluded from co-occurrence clustering. This is the immuneACCESS table as TCRdb keeps it, with only in-frame sequences that have V and J called. A part of the clones is gone; compared with another copy, unresolved V genes explain less than half, and the rest is unexplained. V and J calls and clone size are copied from that table; D and trimming were computed from the DNA. Counted in this sample were more than 150,000 clones; around four fifths of them appeared once. Under 1.5% of the sample is taken by the ten largest.

The cohort consisted of some 670 healthy bone marrow donors. At the time of sampling, every cohort member was nominally healthy, though immune exposures that went unrecorded were likely present. The donor was CMV seronegative and was included in the group of a few hundred seronegative cohort members. A peripheral blood sample was provided by each donor, and peripheral blood mononuclear cells were used for TCR beta sequencing. The Qiagen DNeasy Blood Extraction Kit was used to extract genomic DNA from the blood cell samples. Between the V and J ends, shortened by 0 bases and 10 bases respectively, the junction contains 10 bases. Taken from the germline V gene, the CDR1 and CDR2 loops are SGDLS and YYNGEE. The CDR3 covers 12 residues, taking in both the cysteine and the phenylalanine. The CDR3 DNA has 36 bases and is translated from base 1. The sample originates from a study of cytomegalovirus exposure and HLA in healthy donors (dated by TCRdb to about 2017). For context, the study as a whole: An earlier analysis of approximately 590 of the donors reported more than 250 Gb of sequence data and around 110 million unique TCR beta sequences from 150 million to 200 million T cells. An early release covering 550 to 650 HLA-typed donors comprised about 300 gigabases of sequencing data and around 80 million unique TCR sequences. Of the 300 to 500 genotyped donors, approximately 81% were placed in the genetic ancestry cluster associated with self-reported Caucasian donors. The study was designed to test whether signatures of past pathogen exposure could be identified by cataloging public T cell receptors. Using immunosequencing, the study profiled T cell repertoires from approximately 700 subjects and related those repertoires to cytomegalovirus serostatus. A separate validation cohort of over a hundred different subjects was used in addition to the 666-subject first cohort. High-throughput TCR immunosequencing, statistical association of individual TCRs with disease status, and machine learning were combined to predict cytomegalovirus infection status. A later analysis re-examined previously published TCR beta repertoires from more than 600 donors and added high-resolution HLA genotyping to investigate patterns of TCR occurrence. Rather than using new phenotypic data, the later analysis identified candidate immune exposures from TCR beta sequences and from how often those sequences occurred across donors. To decide whether each TCR beta V gene segment behaved as functional or pseudogenic, an earlier analysis of nearly 600 of the donors relied on high-throughput TCR beta sequencing. Donor age, sex, ethnicity and CMV serostatus were compiled alongside the repertoire data. Genome-wide SNP genotypes for about three fifths of the 666 donors were used in a later genetic analysis, which treated that subset as a discovery cohort. Every repertoire in the discovery cohort had been generated on one and the same sequencing platform. HLA typing covered class I and class II loci at four-digit resolution. The number of typed donors differed by locus: 629-630 for A, B, C, DRB1 and DQB1; some 500 for DQA1; over 600 for DPA1; and some 450 for DPB1. Roughly five DR-DQ haplotypes were handled as single units for association and clustering because linkage in the cohort was strong. On average, about 240,000 unique TCR beta nucleotide sequences were sequenced per donor among some 420 genotyped donors of the cohort, with about 19% of those sequences being non-productive.

Results and caveats for the whole study, not just this receptor: In vitro tests confirmed that a few of the cytomegalovirus-associated TCR beta chains recognize cytomegalovirus antigens. For the cohort, immune exposure information was limited to CMV serostatus. Compared with the roughly 710-donor mean, donors in an Asian-associated ancestry cluster had fewer N-insertions in productive TCRs, according to a later genetic analysis. In the study, about 150 TCR beta chains were listed as associated with cytomegalovirus. According to a later analysis, most CMV-associated TCR beta chains appeared to be HLA-restricted, and the HLA associations seemed to be driven largely by CMV exposure. In a later analysis, HLA-associated TCR beta chains showed more clonal expansion and lower generation probabilities than non-associated chains that were equally common. In an earlier analysis of approximately 590 of the donors, most TCR beta V segments appeared in productive rearrangements about 87% or about 30% of the time, broadly matching IMGT annotations. Specific HLA alleles were associated with around 18,000 TCR beta sequences at a false discovery rate of 0.05 in a later analysis. Because HLA typing was missing for some donors at each locus, association tests included only the typed subset. A group of highly shared sequence variants was considered likely to be a technical artifact of the sequencing pipeline. Most TCR sequences were observed very rarely across donors, whereas some public TCRs were present in many individuals. In both the original and validation cohorts, the classifier was reported to diagnose cytomegalovirus status with high specificity and sensitivity. In a later analysis, several top co-occurrence clusters were reported to appear linked to parvovirus B19, influenza, CMV and Epstein-Barr virus. In a later analysis, the rate of TCR association differed among HLA loci, with DRB1 alleles having the most associated TCRs and HLA-C alleles having the fewest. The earlier analysis of nearly 600 of the donors excluded fewer than 20 rarely observed V segments, including chromosome 9 orphons, because counts were too low. This cohort had only TCR beta chains sequenced, and the lack of alpha or paired-chain data limited which features could be detected. Some IMGT-functional V segments, including TRBV6-2 and TRBV6-3, could not be distinguished by the 87-base-pair reads and were therefore excluded. Linkage disequilibrium might explain the correlated functional status among segregating V segments, but an unknown experimental factor could not be ruled out. When HLA alleles, especially DR and DQ, strongly co-occurred, attributing TCR associations to individual alleles was difficult. The authors suggested that the approach could potentially be extended to other disease states and immunological phenotypes. An association between a missense DCLRE1C variant and V-gene and J-gene trimming of TCR beta chains was found in a later genetic analysis and replicated in an independent cohort. Roughly uniform sequencing depth across donors was assumed in presence/absence analyses, although this assumption may not hold. A further reported finding was that TCR beta sequences accurately predicted the HLA-A and HLA-B alleles for most subjects in the first cohort.

The source material was PBMCs. Recombination connected TRBV9 to TRBJ1-2, with an unclear D gene assignment. The receptor was isolated from a male donor in good health and CMV-seronegative. Here the CDR3 is given as CASSVVRGVYTF. The bases are TGTGCCAGCAGCGTAGTGCGGGGAGTCTACACCTTC.